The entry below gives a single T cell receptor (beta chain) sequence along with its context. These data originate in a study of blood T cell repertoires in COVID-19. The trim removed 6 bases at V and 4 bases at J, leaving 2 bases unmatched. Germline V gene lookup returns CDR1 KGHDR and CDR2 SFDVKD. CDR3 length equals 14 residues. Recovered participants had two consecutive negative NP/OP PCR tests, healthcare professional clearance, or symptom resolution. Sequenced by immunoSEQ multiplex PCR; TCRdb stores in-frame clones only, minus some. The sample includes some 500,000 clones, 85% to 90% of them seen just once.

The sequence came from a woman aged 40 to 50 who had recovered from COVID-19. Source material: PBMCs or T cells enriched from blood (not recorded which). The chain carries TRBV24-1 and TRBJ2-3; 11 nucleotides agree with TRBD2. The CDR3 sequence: CATSTSGSPDTQYF. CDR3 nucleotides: TGTGCCACCAGTACTAGCGGGAGCCCAGATACGCAGTATTTT.